This record looks at one T cell receptor (beta chain) sequence and its context. Its antigen is not identified. Isolated RNA was reverse transcribed into cDNA used as the sequencing template. The method was immunoSEQ multiplex PCR; TCRdb's version includes in-frame clones alone and lacks a portion of them. The sample yields some 82,000 clones, just over 50% seen once. This sample was taken from a study of CD8+ T cells in alopecia areata. Regarding the study as a whole: Alphabeta T cells residing in normal skin are also sequenced in scalp samples. Normal scalp had lower clonality than lesional scalp, with alopecia totalis/universalis lesions showing this most strongly.

The sequence was collected from a human donor with alopecia areata. The sequenced sample was NKG2D-high CD8+ T cells sorted from blood.

The CDR3 DNA reads as TGCAGCGTTGAGACAGGAGAGGCGACCTACGAGCAGTACTTC. This encodes CSVETGEATYEQYF. V gene TRBV29-1 combines with J gene TRBJ2-7, with D possibly TRBD1 on 6 matching bases. Trimming stripped 3 bases from V and 2 bases from J, with 14 bases between. The CDR3 has 14 residues. The germline gives CDR1 SQVTM, CDR2 ANQGSEA.